Following are 5 T cell receptor beta chains from one sample sequenced in a study of blood T cell repertoires in COVID-19. Sequencing used immunoSEQ multiplex PCR; TCRdb keeps in-frame clones, though not all of them. The table shows 350,000 to 400,000 clones, with approximately 86% occurring only once. The sample consisted of peripheral blood. These receptor sequences come from a woman aged 55 to 70 with COVID-19, enrolled during active disease.

The V and J genes are TRBV18 and TRBJ1-4; 7 bases line up with TRBD1. The germline gives CDR1 KGHSH, CDR2 LQKENI. Germline trimming cut 5 bases from V and 5 bases from J; bases unmatched to any gene: 5. CDR3 length: 14 residues. CDR3 loop: CASSRTGNNEKLFF. The DNA for the CDR3 is TGTGCCAGCTCAAGGACAGGAAACAATGAAAAACTGTTTTTT.

The rearrangement uses TRBV19 and TRBJ1-2; a weak D match, TRBD1 (6 bases). This CDR3 has 15 amino acids. Trimming pared 5 bases from V and 6 bases from J, leaving 19 bases between. Looked up from germline, CDR1 is LNHDA and CDR2 is SQIVND (reference sequence). Here the CDR3 DNA reads TGTGCCAGTAGTTTGGAAGGGGGGGCTGTGAATGGCTACACCTTC. This translates into CASSLEGGAVNGYTF. Together with reference TRBV19 and TRBJ1-2, the CDR3 gives the full variable domain: DGGITQSPKYLFRKEGQNVTLSCEQNLNHDAMYWYRQDPGQGLRLIYYSQIVNDFQKGDIAEGYSVSREKKESFPLTVTSAQKNPTAFYLCASSLEGGAVNGYTFGSGTRLTVV.

J is TRBJ2-5 and V is TRBV12-5, with 8 bases aligning to TRBD1. J was trimmed by 4 bases and V by 7 bases; bases with no gene match: 5. The CDR3 consists of 13 residues. Germline assignment: CDR1 LGHNT and CDR2 FRNRAP. The CDR3 bases are TGTGCTAGTGCCACCACAGGGGGAGAGACCCAGTACTTC. Protein product: CASATTGGETQYF.

This chain connects TRBV5-4 to TRBJ2-7; a possible D gene is TRBD1 (7 bases). Trimming removed 4 bases at V and 2 bases at J, with 16 bases between. Germline CDR1 and CDR2: SGHNT and YYREEE (reference sequence). The CDR3 is made up of 15 amino acids. CDR3 sequence reads: CASSLPGDRAYEQYF. The CDR3 DNA follows: TGTGCCAGCAGCCTTCCGGGAGACAGGGCCTACGAGCAGTACTTC.

This clone was detected a few times. The V and J genes are TRBV7-9 and TRBJ1-4; D unresolved. CDR1 is SEHNR, CDR2 FQNEAQ, per germline (reference sequence). The CDR3 has 13 residues. V lost 5 bases, J lost 5 bases, and 9 bases lay in between. The CDR3 DNA is TGTGCCAGCAGCCTACAGCAGAATGAAAAACTGTTTTTT. Protein sequence: CASSLQQNEKLFF.